The 18 T cell receptor beta chains below come from one sample, sequenced in a study of OX40 agonist ivuxolimab in advanced cancers. Clones were read by immunoSEQ multiplex PCR, and TCRdb kept only the in-frame ones, dropping some. The sample consists of just over 50,000 clones, more than 65% of them appearing once. The sample was CD4+ or CD8+ T cells sorted from blood, taken in a trial of the OX40 agonist ivuxolimab. The receptors originated from an adult with an advanced solid tumor such as melanoma, head and neck, liver or kidney cancer.

The chain employs TRBV29-1 and TRBJ2-1, with 9 positions matching TRBD1. Germline V gene lookup returns CDR1 SQVTM and CDR2 ANQGSEA. This CDR3 is 13 amino acids long. With 8 bases clipped from V and 4 bases from J, the junction kept 6 bases outside the gene matches. The CDR3 DNA follows: TGCAGCTCTTCGGGACAGGGTTACAATGAGCAGTTCTTC. It translates to CSSSGQGYNEQFF.

The V gene is TRBV18, the J gene TRBJ2-7; D perhaps matches TRBD1 (5 bases). Germline lookup yields CDR1 KGHSH and CDR2 LQKENI. The CDR3 sequence is 14 residues long. The V and J ends lost 2 bases and 4 bases respectively, with 12 bases between them. DNA of the CDR3: TGTGCCAGCTCACCATCGGGCAGGGCTTACGAGCAGTACTTC. It is translated as CASSPSGRAYEQYF. Together with reference TRBV18 and TRBJ2-7, the CDR3 gives the full variable domain: NAGVMQNPRHLVRRRGQEARLRCSPMKGHSHVYWYRQLPEEGLKFMVYLQKENIIDESGMPKERFSAEFPKEGPSILRIQQVVRGDSAAYFCASSPSGRAYEQYFGPGTRLTVT.

This chain joins TRBV4-3 and TRBJ1-2, with D possibly TRBD1 on 6 matching bases. CDR3 length equals 13 residues. Germline CDR1 LGHNA, CDR2 YSLEER. Trimming took off 5 bases at V and 8 bases at J, with 15 bases between the two ends. CDR3 sequence reads: CASSKRTDQGYTF. The CDR3 DNA follows: TGCGCCAGCAGCAAGAGGACAGACCAAGGCTACACCTTC.

The gene calls are TRBV7-9 and TRBJ2-7; D uncertain. V was shortened by 5 bases and J by 6 bases, with 8 bases between the two germline ends. There are 11 residues in the CDR3. Germline-derived CDR1 and CDR2 are SEHNR and FQNEAQ (reference sequence). CDR3 in amino acids: CASSPESEQYF. DNA for the CDR3: TGTGCCAGCAGCCCGGAGTCCGAGCAGTACTTC.

The CDR3 region has the DNA TGTGCCAGCAGCTCCGGGGGAGATCAGCCCCAGCATTTT. Translated: CASSSGGDQPQHF. The chain has TRBV4-2 and TRBJ1-5; tentatively, D is TRBD1 (5 bases). V lost 5 bases and J 5 bases, leaving 10 bases between the germline ends. The CDR3 has 13 amino acids. Germline CDR1 is LGHNA and CDR2 is YNFKEQ.

The chain carries TRBV7-8 and TRBJ1-3; D call uncertain. The CDR3 spans 15 residues. Trimming left V 6 bases short and J 0 bases short, with 12 bases between. From germline, CDR1 is SGHVS and CDR2 FQNEAQ. The chain's CDR3 is CASSPQVVSGNTIYF. In nucleotides, the CDR3 is TGTGCCAGCAGTCCCCAGGTAGTCTCTGGAAACACCATATATTTT.

The gene calls are TRBV27 and TRBJ1-1, with 10 bases lining up with TRBD1. This CDR3 is built from 15 residues. The ends lost 5 bases at V and 11 bases at J; junction bases unmatched: 14. Germline assignment: CDR1 MNHEY and CDR2 SMNVEV (reference sequence). The DNA for the CDR3 is TGTGCCAGCAGTCCTGGGACAGGGGCCCCGAGCTTGGCTTTCTTT. Translation: CASSPGTGAPSLAFF.

V is TRBV5-4 and J is TRBJ2-5; TRBD2 matches at 16 bases. Trimming removed 4 bases from V and 5 bases from J; junction bases left unmatched: 5. Germline V gene lookup returns CDR1 SGHNT and CDR2 YYREEE (reference sequence). This CDR3 comprises 16 residues. CDR3 coding DNA: TGTGCCAGCAGCATGGGGACTAGCGGGGGGGTTGAGACCCAGTACTTC. Protein product: CASSMGTSGGVETQYF. Combining the CDR3 with reference TRBV5-4 and TRBJ2-5 gives the whole variable domain ETGVTQSPTHLIKTRGQQVTLRCSSQSGHNTVSWYQQALGQGPQFIFQYYREEENGRGNFPPRFSGLQFPNYSSELNVNALELDDSALYLCASSMGTSGGVETQYFGPGTRLLVL.

The V and J genes are TRBV7-9 and TRBJ2-3, with D tentatively TRBD1 (5 bases). V dropped 5 bases and J dropped 0 bases, with 9 bases sitting between them. This CDR3 is built from 14 residues. CDR1 and CDR2 from the germline V gene are SEHNR and FQNEAQ (reference sequence). DNA of the CDR3: TGTGCCAGCAGCGGTGGGGCTAGCACAGATACGCAGTATTTT. Its translation: CASSGGASTDTQYF.

The chain carries TRBV10-3 and TRBJ1-2; perhaps TRBD1 as D (6 bases). The CDR3 has 11 residues. Trimming shortened V by 10 bases and J by 8 bases, and 14 bases separated the two germline ends. Germline CDR1 and CDR2: ENHRY and SYGVKD. CDR3 sequence reads: CATRGYSGYTF. DNA of the CDR3: TGTGCCACGAGGGGGTATTCCGGCTACACCTTC.

This chain connects TRBV10-2 to TRBJ2-1, with D maybe TRBD1 (6 bases). Germline CDR1 WSHSY, CDR2 SAAADI. There are 17 residues in the CDR3. The V gene lost 7 bases and the J gene lost 0 bases, with 19 bases spanning the gap. CDR3 in DNA: TGCGCCAGCACATCCAACCCTAGGGGGTTCTCCTACAATGAGCAGTTCTTC. Translated, it gives CASTSNPRGFSYNEQFF.

The genes are TRBV4-3 and TRBJ1-2; 11 bases are a match to TRBD1. The CDR3 covers 15 residues. Germline lookup yields CDR1 LGHNA and CDR2 YSLEER. With V trimmed by 1 base and J by 5 bases, 3 bases remained unmatched. CDR3 region: CASSQAGTGGYGYTF. In DNA, the CDR3 is TGCGCCAGCAGCCAAGCCGGGACAGGGGGTTATGGCTACACCTTC.

The chain couples TRBV6-1 to TRBJ1-5; D is unresolved. The CDR3 is made up of 15 amino acids. The V gene lost 3 bases and the J gene lost 2 bases, with 11 bases spanning the gap. Germline-derived CDR1 and CDR2 are MNHNS and SASEGT. The CDR3, as DNA: TGTGCCAGCAGTGACTCCCTTAGAGGCAATCAGCCCCAGCATTTT. This codes for CASSDSLRGNQPQHF.

About this clone: One end of the junction varies from germline; a read error may be responsible. V is TRBV6-5 and J is TRBJ2-7, with 9 bases lining up with TRBD1. The germline gives CDR1 MNHEY, CDR2 SVGAGI. This CDR3 spans 16 amino acids. CDR3 amino acids: CASSYRRGQGSSEQYF. CDR3 DNA: TGTGCCAGCAGTTACCGGCGGGGACAGGGATCCTCCGAGCAGTACTTC.

CDR3 sequence (DNA): TGTGCCAGCAGCGCCGCTGCGACGGGCTATGGCTACACCTTC. The encoded protein is CASSAAATGYGYTF. V usage is TRBV7-8 and J usage is TRBJ1-2, with D hard to call. The CDR3 is 14 amino acids. The germline CDR1 and CDR2 sequences are SGHVS and FQNEAQ. Trimming shortened V by 5 bases and J by 4 bases, and 14 bases separated the two germline ends.

This chain uses TRBV29-1 with TRBJ1-4; tentative D call: TRBD1 (5 bases). Per germline, CDR1 SQVTM and CDR2 ANQGSEA. Trimming cost V 7 bases and J 7 bases, with 22 bases left between them. The CDR3 has 15 amino acids. The CDR3 nucleotides read TGCAGCGCCGAATCTCGGCAGGGAGGGACTGAAAAACTGTTTTTT. This translates into CSAESRQGGTEKLFF.

The CDR3 coding sequence is TGTGCCAGTACTCCTTCCTTAAGCTCCTACGAGCAGTACTTC. Protein sequence: CASTPSLSSYEQYF. The gene calls are TRBV19 and TRBJ2-7; D call uncertain. Germline CDR1 LNHDA, CDR2 SQIVND (reference sequence). The CDR3 consists of 14 residues. Trimming took off 7 bases at V and 0 bases at J, with 13 bases between the two ends.

The V and J genes are TRBV7-3 and TRBJ2-1; 7 nucleotides line up with TRBD2. This CDR3 contains 15 residues. CDR1 is SGHTA and CDR2 is FQGTGA in the germline V gene. J lost 4 bases, V lost 5 bases, and 8 bases had no gene match. CDR3 sequence reads: CASSKTSDLYNEQFF. In DNA form, the CDR3 reads TGTGCCAGCAGCAAAACTAGCGACCTTTACAATGAGCAGTTCTTC.